The rows below give T cell receptor beta chains drawn from one sample of a study of a mutant IDH1 vaccine in newly diagnosed glioma. These receptors' antigens are unknown. Using immunoSEQ multiplex PCR, the repertoire was profiled, and TCRdb retains in-frame clones only, with some absent. The sample yields tens of thousands of clones, approximately 84% seen once. Source: PBMCs, taken from a glioma patient whose treatment included an IDH1 peptide vaccine. All receptors come from a woman between 25 and 40 years old with glioma. Some clones in this sample may be carry-over from other donors' samples. Each CDR3 is given with its conserved first and last residue. The D gene is left open where the match is weak. Some rows mark clone size as missing; the rest say once, few, many or name a class of expanded clone.

cdr3_length j_call d_call v_call clone_size cdr3_aa cdr3_nt
16 TRBJ2-7 TRBD2 TRBV7-2 . CASSFPGLAGGNEQYF TGTGCCAGCAGCTTTCCGGGACTAGCGGGAGGGAACGAGCAGTACTTC
16 TRBJ2-3 . TRBV9 . CASSVRGSWSTDTQYF TGTGCCAGCAGCGTAAGGGGGTCGTGGAGCACAGATACGCAGTATTTT
15 TRBJ1-2 . TRBV5-8 . CASSLAIKTDYGYTF TGTGCCAGCAGCTTGGCGATTAAAACCGACTATGGCTACACCTTC
14 TRBJ1-2 . TRBV29-1 . CSASSVGRDYGYTF TGCAGCGCCTCATCGGTGGGGAGGGACTATGGCTACACCTTC
15 TRBJ1-2 TRBD1 TRBV7-9 . CASSPLNRGRMDYTF TGTGCCAGCAGCCCCCTTAACAGGGGCCGGATGGACTACACCTTC
15 TRBJ2-3 TRBD1 TRBV6-5 . CASSYQGQRTDTQYF TGTGCCAGCAGTTATCAGGGACAGCGCACAGATACGCAGTATTTT
15 TRBJ1-3 . TRBV9 . CASTNGAGRGNTIYF TGTGCCAGCACCAATGGGGCAGGCCGGGGAAACACCATATATTTT
15 TRBJ2-7 TRBD1 TRBV6-5 . CASRRGQGADYEQYF TGTGCCAGCAGAAGGGGACAGGGGGCGGACTACGAGCAGTACTTC
15 TRBJ1-5 TRBD1 TRBV10-3 . CAISPGTGDFWPQHF TGTGCCATCAGTCCCGGGACAGGGGATTTTTGGCCCCAGCATTTT
15 TRBJ2-1 TRBD1 TRBV9 . CASSVAQGAGNEQFF TGTGCCAGCAGCGTAGCGCAGGGGGCGGGGAATGAGCAGTTCTTC
14 TRBJ2-1 TRBD2 TRBV29-1 . CSVELAGGYNEQFF TGCAGCGTTGAACTAGCGGGAGGATACAATGAGCAGTTCTTC
11 TRBJ2-2 . TRBV5-1 . CASSLAGELFF TGCGCCAGCAGCTTGGCTGGGGAGCTGTTTTTT
13 TRBJ1-1 . TRBV27 few CASSLAGNTEAFF TGTGCCAGCAGTTTAGCCGGGAACACTGAAGCTTTCTTT
15 TRBJ2-5 TRBD2 TRBV10-3 . CAIRRTSGTQETQYF TGTGCCATCAGAAGGACTAGCGGGACCCAAGAGACCCAGTACTTC
14 TRBJ1-1 TRBD1 TRBV5-1 medium-sized CASSRGTVNTEAFF TGCGCCAGCAGCCGGGGGACAGTCAACACTGAAGCTTTCTTT